This TCR beta chain originates from a study of CD8 T cells in Susac syndrome. About the study: When blood was drawn, the patients with Susac syndrome were therapy-naive, on corticosteroids, or on intravenous immunoglobulin alone. General observations from the study: In total CD8+ repertoires, some 17 Susac-specific public clones were found, and in CD8+ TEMRA repertoires, roughly 5 were found.

This CDR3 has 16 amino acids. CDR1 DFQATT and CDR2 SNEGSKA come from the germline V gene (reference sequence). The V and J ends lost 0 bases and 5 bases respectively, with 20 bases between them. Remarks on this clonotype: Its target is unknown.

RNA totalling about 0.45 to 1 ug underwent reverse transcription with random hexamers. TCRdb re-analysed the immunoSEQ multiplex PCR reads in MiXCR, keeping a single row per CDR3 protein. The sample gives nearly 110,000 distinct CDR3 sequences, less than 95% of which show up once; 0.41% is in the top ten. The TEMRA cells underwent FACS enrichment, while the CD8+ and CD4+ T cells underwent negative isolation. The chain recombines TRBV20-1 with TRBJ2-7, with D possibly matching TRBD1 (5 bases). Sequencing used CD8+ T cells from PBMCs. The receptor's source is a human donor with Susac syndrome. This CDR3 reads CSARDQPDTETHEQYF. The DNA for the CDR3 is TGCAGTGCTAGAGATCAACCGGACACCGAGACCCACGAGCAGTACTTC.